The 11 T cell receptor beta chains in this list originate from one sample, sequenced in a study of T cell responses to AZD1222 COVID-19 vaccine. Clones were sequenced by immunoSEQ multiplex PCR, and TCRdb holds only the in-frame ones, with some missing. The sample has 75,000 to 85,000 clones, around nine tenths seen once. The source was peripheral blood, collected on day 0 of AZD1222 vaccination. These receptors originate from an adult in good health.

V usage is TRBV15 and J usage is TRBJ2-3; D might be TRBD1 (6 bases). Germline V lookup: CDR1 LNHNV, CDR2 YYDKDF (reference sequence). V lost 5 bases to trimming and J lost 7 bases, with 16 bases between them. The CDR3 is 14 residues long. In nucleotides, the CDR3 is TGTGCCACCAGCGTCCTACCGGGACAAAATACGCAGTATTTT. It encodes CATSVLPGQNTQYF.

The CDR3 protein is CASSASGGKGTQYF. CDR3 sequence (DNA): TGTGCCAGCAGCGCTAGCGGGGGAAAAGGAACCCAGTACTTC. The genes are TRBV7-9 and TRBJ2-5; TRBD2 matches at 10 bases. The CDR3 runs 14 residues. V was clipped by 5 bases and J by 8 bases; unmatched bases: 8. From germline, CDR1 is SEHNR and CDR2 FQNEAQ (reference sequence). The whole variable domain, remainder taken from reference TRBV7-9 and TRBJ2-5, is DTGVSQNPRHKITKRGQNVTFRCDPISEHNRLYWYRQTLGQGPEFLTYFQNEAQLEKSRLLSDRFSAERPKGSFSTLEIQRTEQGDSAMYLCASSASGGKGTQYFGPGTRLLVL.

This clone was observed a few times. The chain employs TRBV6-5 and TRBJ1-2, with D unclear. Germline CDR1 is MNHEY and CDR2 is SVGAGI. The CDR3 sequence is 15 residues long. Trimming removed 1 base from V and 7 bases from J, with 16 bases in between. The CDR3: CASSYFGVETGGYTF. CDR3 in DNA: TGTGCCAGCAGTTACTTCGGAGTTGAGACGGGTGGCTACACCTTC.

In its sample, this clone was seen once. This sequence joins TRBV6-6 and TRBJ1-1; 8 bases fit TRBD1. Germline V gene data show CDR1 as MNHNY and CDR2 as SVGAGI (reference sequence). The CDR3 consists of 14 residues. V lost 6 bases to trimming and J lost 4 bases; unmatched junction nucleotides: 7. As DNA, the CDR3 is TGTGCCAGCAGGGTTGGACAGGGCGGCACTGAAGCTTTCTTT. This translates into CASRVGQGGTEAFF.

This clone has only one observation. The chain carries TRBV7-3 and TRBJ2-5, with D unresolved. CDR3 length equals 13 residues. V gave up 1 base and J gave up 4 bases, with 7 bases separating them. The germline V gene encodes CDR1 SGHTA and CDR2 FQGTGA. The CDR3 nucleotides read TGTGCCAGCAGCTTAATGTTCACAGAGACCCAGTACTTC. Residues: CASSLMFTETQYF. The full variable domain, rest sourced from reference TRBV7-3 and TRBJ2-5, is GAGVSQTPSNKVTEKGKYVELRCDPISGHTALYWYRQSLGQGPEFLIYFQGTGAADDSGLPNDRFFAVRPEGSVSTLKIQRTERGDSAVYLCASSLMFTETQYFGPGTRLLVL.

J is TRBJ1-1 and V is TRBV7-2; TRBD1 is a possible D gene (6 bases). CDR1 is SGHTA and CDR2 is FQGNSA in the germline V gene. V lost 4 bases and J 7 bases, leaving 13 bases between the germline ends. This CDR3 has 13 amino acids. CDR3 in DNA: TGTGCCAGCAGCTCTGGGGGGGCAGTTGAAGCTTTCTTT. Its translation: CASSSGGAVEAFF.

This chain uses TRBV2 with TRBJ2-7, with D uncertain. V lost 2 bases and J lost 3, with 17 bases in between. CDR3 size: 16 residues. The germline CDR1 and CDR2 sequences are SNHLY and FYNNEI. CDR3 sequence (DNA): TGTGCCAGCAGTGAAAAGGCCTATCAAAAAGGCTACGAGCAGTACTTC. Its protein is CASSEKAYQKGYEQYF. The whole variable domain, filled in from reference TRBV2 and TRBJ2-7, reads EPEVTQTPSHQVTQMGQEVILRCVPISNHLYFYWYRQILGQKVEFLVSFYNNEISEKSEIFDDQFSVERPDGSNFTLKIRSTKLEDSAMYFCASSEKAYQKGYEQYFGPGTRLTVT.

V and J are TRBV3-1 (or the pseudogene TRBV3-2) and TRBJ2-2; D is uncertain. The V end was cut by 2 bases, the J end by 2 bases, with 6 bases between. Germline CDR1 reads LGHDT; CDR2 reads YNNKEL (reference sequence). The CDR3 loop spans 14 amino acids. The CDR3 spells CASSQSLNTGELFF. In DNA form, the CDR3 reads TGTGCCAGCAGCCAAAGTCTTAACACCGGGGAGCTGTTTTTT.

The chain joins TRBV5-4 to TRBJ2-5; D is ambiguous. This CDR3 spans 14 amino acids. Looked up from germline, CDR1 is SGHNT and CDR2 is YYREEE (reference sequence). Trimming cost V 3 bases and J 5 bases, with 14 bases left between them. CDR3 protein: CASSSAGYRETQYF. For the CDR3, the DNA is TGTGCCAGCAGCTCGGCAGGATACCGGGAGACCCAGTACTTC.

The V call is TRBV6-5, the J call TRBJ1-4; TRBD1 is a possible D gene (5 bases). V dropped 6 bases and J dropped 7 bases, with 12 bases sitting between them. The CDR3 sequence is 13 residues long. The V gene's germline CDR1 is MNHEY and CDR2 SVGAGI. The CDR3 nucleotides read TGTGCCAGCAGCCTGAACAGGTTTGAAAAACTGTTTTTT. This translates into CASSLNRFEKLFF.

The chain recombines TRBV7-2 with TRBJ1-6; possible D gene TRBD1, 5 bases. Trimming took 1 base from V and 6 from J, leaving 7 bases between them. The length of the CDR3 is 14 residues. Germline assignment: CDR1 SGHTA and CDR2 FQGNSA. CDR3 DNA sequence: TGTGCCAGCAGCTTAGGGACATCTAATTCACCCCTCCACTTT. Translated, it gives CASSLGTSNSPLHF.